This T cell receptor beta chain was found in a study of regulatory T cells in long-lasting Graves disease. Arm-PCR of CDR3 regions and iRepertoire HTBI primers were used to build TCR beta libraries. TCRdb analysed the multiplex PCR reads with MiXCR anew, one entry per CDR3 protein. This table holds approximately 560,000 distinct CDR3 sequences, around 16% found once. The V gene lost 3 bases and the J gene lost 10 bases, with 6 bases spanning the gap. The CDR3 totals 11 residues. Time point defined: newly diagnosed GD, antithyroid drugs for less than 3 months. From RNA extracted from PBMCs, the TCR library was made. These records were also assigned to another study, of T cells in Graves' hyperthyroidism and ophthalmopathy.

The chain joins TRBV12-3 or TRBV12-4 to TRBJ2-2; D gene ambiguous. The sequencing here drew on peripheral blood mononuclear cells (PBMCs), taken at new diagnosis, from a patient treated with antithyroid drugs. The clonotype comes from a man between 18 and 35 years old with Graves disease. The CDR3 coding sequence is TGTGCCAGCAGTTTTGGGGAGGAGCTGTTTTTT. It translates to CASSFGEELFF.